The TCR beta chain under discussion was sequenced for a study of shared clonotypes between healthy human individuals. The study's findings and limits: Clonotypes which were not shared had lower generation probabilities than clonotypes that all four donors shared. The small donor group covered limited genetic and exposure diversity.

The V end lost 6 bases, the J end lost 4 bases, and 16 bases lay between the germline ends. This CDR3 is 14 amino acids long. Germline V CDR1 and CDR2: MDHEN, SYDVKM. As for this clone: Its antigen remains unidentified.

Generated by immunoSEQ multiplex PCR, the TCRdb table keeps only in-frame clones and is missing some. The table lists approximately 1.9 million clones, 93% of them singletons, with about 1.7% in the top ten. As defined, naive CD8 cells were CD45RO-negative and positively selected for CCR7, with terminally differentiated effector memory CD45RA+ cells excluded. HIV-negative, healthy adults without recent acute infections or vaccinations were the donors. The clonotype originates from a young man in good health. Some clones in this sample may be carry-over from other donors' samples. The sequencing input was naive CD8+ T cells from PBMCs. This rearrangement joins TRBV28 to TRBJ2-7; D is perhaps TRBD1 (5 bases). This chain's CDR3 is CASRSSGYLYEQYF. For the CDR3, the DNA is TGTGCCAGCAGGTCGTCAGGGTACCTTTACGAGCAGTACTTC.